This TCR beta chain was found in a study of blood T cell repertoires in COVID-19. About the research overall: Samples of COVID-19 (acute and convalescent) were obtained from the United States, Italy and Spain. From T cells, B-cell-depleted T cells, or PBMCs came the material, which was cDNA or gDNA.

Authors' methods: The authors estimated nucleated cell counts from reference gene primer amplification. Profiling relied on immunoSEQ multiplex PCR, and the TCRdb table lists in-frame clones only, not all of them. V and J calls plus clone size are reproduced from that table; the DNA served to infer D and trimming. The sample records about 230,000 clones, 65% to 90% being singletons. This receptor was identified in a woman aged 50 to 65 with acute or convalescent COVID-19. Sequences were obtained from peripheral blood.

CDR3 region: CASSEPRQTGVGYTF. The CDR3 DNA sequence: TGCGCCAGCAGTGAGCCCCGACAGACAGGGGTCGGCTACACCTTC. This chain joins TRBV10-2 and TRBJ1-2; TRBD1 aligns across 8 bases. The CDR3 runs 15 residues. The germline V gene has CDR1 WSHSY and CDR2 SAAADI. After removal of 2 bases from V and 8 bases from J, the junction contained 10 bases not matched to a gene.